The T cell receptor (beta chain) described here comes from a study of cytomegalovirus exposure and HLA in healthy donors (TCRdb year 2017). Turning to the overall study: An earlier analysis of several hundred of the donors reported 276 Gb of sequence data and around 100 million unique TCR beta sequences obtained from 180 million or so T cells. An earlier analysis of approximately 580 of the donors used high-throughput TCR beta sequencing to judge whether each TCR beta V gene segment behaved as functional or pseudogenic. Donor age, sex, ethnicity and CMV serostatus were compiled alongside the repertoire data. The study combined high-throughput TCR immunosequencing, statistical association of individual TCRs with disease status, and machine learning to predict cytomegalovirus infection status. The study used immunosequencing to profile the T cell repertoires of some 600 subjects and linked those repertoires to cytomegalovirus serostatus. Among the roughly 370 genotyped donors, around 81% belonged to the genetic ancestry cluster associated with self-reported Caucasian donors. The aim of the study was to test whether cataloging public T cell receptors could identify signatures of past pathogen exposure. Among some 400 genotyped donors of the cohort, an average of approximately 250,000 unique TCR beta nucleotide sequences were sequenced per donor, around 18% of them non-productive. The number of donors typed differed by locus, with about 629-630 for A, B, C, DRB1 and DQB1, roughly 550 for DQA1, under 610 for DPA1, and over 400 for DPB1. All discovery cohort repertoires had been generated on a single sequencing platform. Class I and class II HLA loci were covered by the typing at four-digit resolution. Roughly 300 gigabases of sequencing data and 75 million to 85 million unique TCR sequences made up an early release that covered over 550 HLA-typed donors. In a later genetic analysis, genome-wide SNP genotypes for about 65% of the roughly 670 donors were used, and that subset was treated as a discovery cohort. To study patterns of TCR occurrence, a later analysis re-analyzed previously published TCR beta repertoires from 666 donors and added high-resolution HLA genotyping. Besides the first cohort of roughly 700 subjects, a separate validation cohort made up of over 100 different subjects was used. Rather than drawing on any new phenotypic data, the later analysis identified candidate immune exposures from TCR beta sequences and the way those sequences occurred across donors. Roughly 5 DR-DQ haplotypes were treated as single units for association and clustering because of strong linkage in the cohort. Results the study describes overall, beyond this receptor: In a later analysis, most CMV-associated TCR beta chains were found to appear HLA-restricted, with HLA associations seemingly driven largely by CMV exposure. A total of around 150 TCR beta chains were listed by the study as associated with cytomegalovirus. Linkage disequilibrium might explain the correlated functional status among segregating V segments, but an unknown experimental factor could not be ruled out. While some public TCRs were present in many individuals, most TCR sequences turned up only very rarely across donors. In a later analysis, TCR association rates were found to vary across HLA loci, with the most associated TCRs seen for DRB1 alleles and the fewest for HLA-C alleles. For the cohort, immune exposure information was limited to CMV serostatus. At a false discovery rate of 0.05, a later analysis linked around 17,000 TCR beta sequences to specific HLA alleles. In a later analysis, HLA-associated TCR beta chains were found to be more clonally expanded and to have lower generation probabilities than equally common non-associated chains. The classifier was reported to diagnose cytomegalovirus status with high specificity and sensitivity in both the original and validation cohorts. In vitro tests confirmed that a few of the cytomegalovirus-associated TCR beta chains recognize cytomegalovirus antigens. The 87-base-pair reads could not distinguish some IMGT-functional V segments, including TRBV6-2 and TRBV6-3, so those segments were excluded. Because HLA typing was unavailable for some donors at each locus, only the typed subset was used in association tests. When HLA alleles, especially DR and DQ, strongly co-occurred, TCR associations were difficult to assign to individual alleles. In a later genetic analysis, fewer N-insertions in productive TCRs were reported among donors in an Asian-associated ancestry cluster than the roughly 700-donor mean. According to the authors, the approach could potentially be generalized to other disease states and immunological phenotypes. In a later genetic analysis, a missense DCLRE1C variant was associated with V-gene and J-gene trimming of TCR beta chains, and the association was replicated in an independent cohort. Broadly in line with IMGT annotations, most TCR beta V segments showed up in productive rearrangements about 87% or about 30% of the time in an earlier analysis of several hundred of the donors. Because counts were too low, seventeen rarely observed V segments, including chromosome 9 orphons, were excluded from the earlier analysis of 500 to 700 of the donors. A further reported finding was that TCR beta sequences accurately predicted the HLA-A and HLA-B alleles for most subjects in the first cohort. In a later analysis, several top co-occurrence clusters were reported to appear linked to parvovirus B19, influenza, CMV and Epstein-Barr virus. Presence/absence analyses assumed roughly uniform sequencing depth across donors, an assumption that may not hold. A cluster of highly shared sequence variants was judged likely to represent a technical artifact of the sequencing pipeline. The cohort was sequenced for TCR beta chains only, and without alpha or paired-chain data the features that could be detected were limited.

From a lookup of the germline V gene, CDR1 and CDR2 are MGHRA and YSYEKL. Inclusive of the bounding cysteine and phenylalanine, the CDR3 is 17 residues long. Just CDR3 DNA is preserved here, 51 bases in frame from base 1. Trimming takes 1 base off V and 2 bases off J; junction bases not matched to a gene: 11. A word on this clone: Its specific antigen is unknown. The record has no base qualities; no much larger clone is one base away.

The cohort consisted of fewer than 700 healthy bone marrow donors. At the time of sampling, every cohort member was nominally healthy, though immune exposures that went unrecorded were likely present. The donor tested CMV seronegative and was one of the 352 seronegative cohort members. A peripheral blood sample was collected from each donor, and TCR beta sequencing was performed on peripheral blood mononuclear cells. Genomic DNA extraction from the blood cell samples was performed with the Qiagen DNeasy Blood Extraction Kit. Receptor amplification or capture employed the immunoSEQ multiplex PCR assay. For the multiplex PCR, a mixture combining 60 forward primers for TCR Vbeta segments and 13 reverse primers for TCR Jbeta segments was used. Amplification of the CDR3 region of rearranged TCR beta genes was performed with a multiplex PCR assay on genomic DNA. The Illumina HiSeq System was used to sequence the amplified TCR beta libraries as 87-base-pair reads. The paper's data handling went like this. A later analysis tallied tens of millions of unique TCR beta chains across the 700 or so repertoires, and some 10 million of those chains were shared by two or more donors. To remove PCR and sequencing errors, raw reads were error-corrected and collapsed into unique sequences using a nearest-neighbor algorithm that merged closely related sequences. Alignment of CDR3 sequences to IMGT reference sequences was used to assign V, D and J gene segments. For a sequence to be retained, at least a six-nucleotide match to both a V gene segment and a J gene segment was required. A rearrangement counted as productive if the CDR3 had no stop codons and remained in frame with V and J, and every other rearrangement counted as non-productive. CDR3 was defined by IMGT convention, running from the second conserved V-encoded cysteine to the conserved J-encoded phenylalanine. In an earlier analysis of 500 to 650 of the donors, sequences lacking an unambiguous match to a single V gene segment were excluded. An earlier analysis of 500 to 700 of the donors classified V segments as functional when productive rearrangements were above 56.7% and as segregating when the standard deviation between donors was above 5%. A statistical classification framework was built for diagnosing cytomegalovirus status from the catalog of TCR beta chain sequences. V and J gene assignment, in a later analysis, came from comparing TCR nucleotide sequences with IMGT/GENE-DB human TR gene sequences. Using the TCRdist pipeline, a later analysis assigned CDR3 sequences along with most-parsimonious VDJ recombination scenarios. In a later analysis, every TCR beta chain was defined by the combination of its CDR3 amino acid sequence and its V-gene family, and reads without a unique V-gene family were dropped. A later analysis removed 500 to 600 highly shared, low-generation-probability nucleotide sequences to deal with suspected cross-contamination and a sequencing artifact. In a later analysis, a clonal expansion index for each public chain was calculated from normalized within-repertoire ranks of inferred template counts. In a later analysis, generation probabilities were computed with a VDJ recombination model fitted to out-of-frame rearrangements, and the resulting probabilities were checked against IGoR. In a later analysis, hypergeometric tests were used to score TCR-TCR, TCR-HLA and TCR-CMV co-occurrence, with a repertoire-size bias correction applied to TCR pairs. A later analysis estimated false discovery rates by permuting HLA or CMV assignments 20 times. In a later analysis, co-occurring TCRs were grouped with DBSCAN, and TCRdist sequence similarity was added when clustering was performed within HLA-allele-positive subsets. Co-occurrence clustering excluded repertoires with fewer than 30,000 or more than 120,000 public chains, plus five with anomalous nucleotide sharing. TCRdb re-hosts the immuneACCESS table, in-frame sequences only. Its copies lack some clones; in the studies checked, an unresolved V gene accounts for under half of them, and the cause for the rest is not known. The D gene and trimming were derived from the DNA, and the V and J assignments and clone size from that table. Within this sample are 100,000 to 150,000 clones, with roughly 75% of them counted one time only. The ten most abundant clones make up more than 1% of the sample.

The receptor's source is a female donor in good health and CMV-seronegative. What was sequenced was PBMCs. This receptor chain uses TRBV4-1 and TRBJ2-7, with 7 bases aligning to TRBD2. The DNA sequence is given as TGCGCCAGCAGCCAAGGAGGAGCGGGGACGTACCCCTACGAGCAGTACTTC. Protein translation: CASSQGGAGTYPYEQYF.